The 7 T cell receptor beta chains presented below share a single source sample, sequenced in a study of CD8+CD57+ T cells in acquired aplastic anemia. Individuals selected for sequencing had exhibited CD8+CD57+ cell expansion on flow cytometry. Genomic DNA, the template, was used for profiling of the TCR beta VDJ and CDR3. Each CDR3 protein is one row after TCRdb ran MiXCR on the reads. The table records more than 95,000 distinct CDR3 sequences, almost 40% of them present only once. The sample was sorted CD4+, CD8+, or CD8+CD57+ T cells (not recorded which) from PBMCs. All receptors derive from a human donor with aplastic anemia.

J is TRBJ2-7 and V is TRBV12-3 or TRBV12-4; 11 positions agree with TRBD1. Losses at the gene ends were 8 bases for V and 3 bases for J; bases not matched to a gene: 9. This CDR3 region has 15 residues. CDR3 DNA: TGTGCCAGCTGCGACCGGGACAGGGGGATCTACGAGCAGTACTTC. It specifies CASCDRDRGIYEQYF.

This clonotype was picked up many times. Here the CDR3 reads CASSQTTTDTQYF. Written as DNA, the CDR3 is TGCGCCAGCAGCCAGACTACCACAGATACGCAGTATTTT. The chain joins TRBV5-1 to TRBJ2-3, with D possibly TRBD2 on 5 matching bases. The germline CDR1 and CDR2 sequences are SGHRS and YFSETQ. CDR3 length: 13 amino acids. Trimming cost V 4 bases and J 2 bases, with 8 bases left between them.

The chain is built from TRBV7-8 and TRBJ2-7, with D hard to call. The CDR3 has 11 residues. The V gene's germline CDR1 is SGHVS and CDR2 FQNEAQ. CDR3 amino acids: CASSPMYEQYF. The CDR3 DNA is TGTGCTAGCTCCCCGATGTACGAGCAGTACTTC.

The chain couples TRBV12-3 or TRBV12-4 to TRBJ1-2; D remains unclear. The CDR3 has 11 residues. Trimming took off 3 bases at V and 4 bases at J, with 3 bases between the two ends. CDR3 amino acids: CASSLGYGYTF. The CDR3 DNA reads TGTGCCAGCAGTTTGGGCTATGGCTACACCTTC.

This clonotype was picked up a small number of times. The chain couples TRBV11-2 to TRBJ2-5; D perhaps matches TRBD1 (6 bases). Germline V gene data show CDR1 as SGHAT and CDR2 as FQNNGV. Trimming left V 0 bases short and J 3 bases short, with 8 bases between. The CDR3 has 14 amino acids. CDR3 residues: CASSLDPGEETQYF. The CDR3 DNA is TGTGCCAGCAGCTTAGATCCAGGGGAAGAGACCCAGTACTTC.

The table lists this clonotype with many counts. This rearrangement joins TRBV2 to TRBJ2-5, with D unresolved. The CDR3 is 13 amino acids. V was shortened by 10 bases and J by 1 base, with 13 bases between the two germline ends. Germline V gene data show CDR1 as SNHLY and CDR2 as FYNNEI. CDR3 sequence (DNA): TGTGCCATCAAGGGCGTAGTCCAAGAGACCCAGTACTTC. Its translation is CAIKGVVQETQYF.

The chain couples TRBV29-1 to TRBJ2-1; 16 nucleotides match TRBD2. The CDR3 runs 17 residues. Trimming took 3 bases from V and 3 from J; bases not matched to a gene: 5. Germline-derived CDR1 and CDR2 are SQVTM and ANQGSEA. In nucleotides, the CDR3 is TGCAGCGTTGAGGGGACTAGCGGGAGGGCGGTCTACAATGAGCAGTTCTTC. As protein: CSVEGTSGRAVYNEQFF.